These T cell receptor beta chains were read from a single sample in a study of blood T cell repertoires in COVID-19. Assay used: immunoSEQ multiplex PCR; TCRdb lists only in-frame clones, some missing. The sample has approximately 97,000 clones, roughly 92% seen once; the top ten hold roughly 2.1%. Specimen: peripheral blood. The receptors originated from a woman between 45 and 60 years old with COVID-19, enrolled during active disease. The CDR3 runs from the conserved cysteine through the conserved F or W. The order of the fields is J gene, clone size, D gene, V gene, CDR3 DNA, CDR3 protein. D genes are given only for firm matches. Clone size is given for some rows only: seen once, a few or many times, or a class if the clone is expanded.

TRBJ1-2	NA	NA	TRBV30	TGTGCCTGGAGTGTTAACAGCTTCTATGGCTACACCTTC	CAWSVNSFYGYTF
TRBJ2-1	NA	NA	TRBV20-1	TGCAGTGCCCAGTTGAGGAATGAGCAGTTCTTC	CSAQLRNEQFF
TRBJ1-1	once	TRBD1	TRBV7-9	TGTGCCAGCAGCCCAAGACAGGGCGGCTCCACTGAAGCTTTCTTT	CASSPRQGGSTEAFF
TRBJ1-2	NA	NA	TRBV2	TGTGCCAGCAGTTCTCGGGGGTGGTATGGCTACACCTTC	CASSSRGWYGYTF
TRBJ2-1	NA	NA	TRBV6-6	TGTGCCAGCAGTTACTCGAGCAACAATGAGCAGTTCTTC	CASSYSSNNEQFF
TRBJ2-7	NA	NA	TRBV13	TGTGCCAGCAAATCCAGGTCCGAGCAGTACTTC	CASKSRSEQYF
TRBJ1-5	NA	NA	TRBV4-1	TGCGCCAGCAGCCAAGGGGCTCTATATAGCAATCAGCCCCAGCATTTT	CASSQGALYSNQPQHF
TRBJ1-6	NA	NA	TRBV28	TGTGCCAGCAGTTTAGGCCCTATGGGCGCGGGAAATTCACCCCTCCACTTT	CASSLGPMGAGNSPLHF
TRBJ2-6	NA	TRBD1	TRBV19	TGTGCCAGTAGTGCCAGGGGGCCTGGGGCCAACGTCCTGACTTTC	CASSARGPGANVLTF
TRBJ1-2	few	TRBD1	TRBV5-1	TGCGCCAGCAGCTTGGAAGGGACAGCGTATGGCTACACCTTC	CASSLEGTAYGYTF
TRBJ1-2	NA	NA	TRBV27	TGTGCCAGCAGTTTATCCCAGGGAGGTGGCTACACCTTC	CASSLSQGGGYTF
TRBJ1-2	NA	NA	TRBV30	TGTGCCTGGAGTTTCTCCGGGAAGGGCCCTAAGGGAGGCTACACCTTC	CAWSFSGKGPKGGYTF
TRBJ1-1	NA	NA	TRBV6-5	TGTGCCAGCAGTCCCTACCCTCGGGGGGAAGCTTTCTTT	CASSPYPRGEAFF
TRBJ1-2	NA	TRBD1	TRBV19	TGTGCCACGCTACGACAGGGGAACTATGGCTACACCTTC	CATLRQGNYGYTF
TRBJ2-7	NA	NA	TRBV11-2	TGTGCCAGCAGCTTGAGTCCAGGGAGGTACGAGCAGTACTTC	CASSLSPGRYEQYF
TRBJ1-6	NA	NA	TRBV25-1	TGTGCCAGCAGCACCGGGAACCTCTATAATTCACCCCTCCACTTT	CASSTGNLYNSPLHF
TRBJ2-3	NA	NA	TRBV10-3	TGTGCCATCAGTGAGTCGACCGAACTAGTGGCCCTCTCCCATACGCAGTATTTT	CAISESTELVALSHTQYF
TRBJ2-3	once	NA	TRBV27	TGTGCCAGCAGAATCTGGGACTCAACAGATACGCAGTATTTT	CASRIWDSTDTQYF
TRBJ1-6	NA	TRBD1	TRBV19	TGTGCCAGTAGTGGGACAGGTAATTCACCCCTCCACTTT	CASSGTGNSPLHF
TRBJ1-5	few	NA	TRBV2	TGTGCCAGCAGTGAGACGGCGGTACTTCTAAATCAGCCCCAGCATTTT	CASSETAVLLNQPQHF
TRBJ1-2	NA	NA	TRBV6-5	TGTGCCAGCACCAGGGGCCAAAACTATGGCTACACCTTC	CASTRGQNYGYTF
TRBJ2-7	NA	NA	TRBV6-5	TGTGCCAGCGGGCGATCCTACGAGCAGTACTTC	CASGRSYEQYF
TRBJ2-5	NA	NA	TRBV11-1	TGTGCCAGCAGCTTGAGGCTCAGGGGAGCCGCTTCAGGCCAGTACTTC	CASSLRLRGAASGQYF
TRBJ1-1	NA	TRBD1	TRBV29-1	TGCAGCGTTGTGATATGGGACAGGGCCACTGAAGCTTTCTTT	CSVVIWDRATEAFF
TRBJ1-5	NA	NA	TRBV5-5	TGTGCCAGCAGCTTGGCCACTCCGGGTCAGCCCCAGCATTTT	CASSLATPGQPQHF
TRBJ2-7	NA	TRBD1	TRBV7-9	TGTGCCAGCAGCATTGCCGACAGGGAGTACGAGCAGTACTTC	CASSIADREYEQYF
TRBJ2-3	NA	NA	TRBV11-2	TGTGCCAGCAGCTTAGACGCGAGGATCGTGCAGTATTTT	CASSLDARIVQYF